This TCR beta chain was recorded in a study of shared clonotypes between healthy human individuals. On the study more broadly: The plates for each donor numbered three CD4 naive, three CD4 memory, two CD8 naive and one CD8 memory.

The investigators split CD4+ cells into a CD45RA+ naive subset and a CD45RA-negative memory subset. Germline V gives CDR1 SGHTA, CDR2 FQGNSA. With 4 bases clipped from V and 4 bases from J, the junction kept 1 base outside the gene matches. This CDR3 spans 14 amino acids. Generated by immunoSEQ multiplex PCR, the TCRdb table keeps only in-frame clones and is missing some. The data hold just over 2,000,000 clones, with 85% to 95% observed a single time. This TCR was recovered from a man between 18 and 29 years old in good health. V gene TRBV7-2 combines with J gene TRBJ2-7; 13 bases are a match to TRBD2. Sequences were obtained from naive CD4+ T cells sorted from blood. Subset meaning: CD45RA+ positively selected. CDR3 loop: CASSWGLAGYEQYF. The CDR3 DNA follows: TGTGCCAGCAGCTGGGGACTAGCGGGGTACGAGCAGTACTTC.